One sample yielded the 14 T cell receptor beta chains listed below, sequenced in a study of blood T cell repertoires in COVID-19. Clones were read by immunoSEQ multiplex PCR, and TCRdb kept only the in-frame ones, dropping some. The data contain roughly 340,000 clones, around 87% of them singletons. The sequenced material came from PBMCs or T cells enriched from blood (not recorded which). Source of these receptors: a middle-aged man in a cohort exposed to, infected with or recovered from COVID-19 (not recorded which).

The chain employs TRBV30 and TRBJ1-6; a possible D gene is TRBD1 (6 bases). Trimming left V 2 bases short and J 6 bases short, with 8 bases between. The CDR3 has 13 amino acids. The germline V gene has CDR1 GTSNPN and CDR2 SVGIG (reference sequence). The DNA for the CDR3 is TGTGCCTGGAGTCCACAGGGTAATTCACCCCTCCACTTT. This codes for CAWSPQGNSPLHF.

The V and J genes are TRBV4-2 and TRBJ1-1, with no clear D. Trimming stripped 1 base from V and 0 bases from J, with 15 bases between. This CDR3 comprises 17 residues. CDR1 is LGHNA, CDR2 YNFKEQ, per germline. The CDR3 DNA sequence: TGTGCCAGCAGCCAAGTAGCGGGCAGACAAATGAACACTGAAGCTTTCTTT. It specifies CASSQVAGRQMNTEAFF.

The chain employs TRBV6-4 and TRBJ2-3; D is perhaps TRBD2 (5 bases). V gave up 4 bases and J gave up 0 bases, with 8 bases separating them. CDR3 length: 14 residues. Germline loops: CDR1 MRHNA, CDR2 SNTAGT. CDR3 loop: CASSAGGSTDTQYF. CDR3 nucleotides: TGTGCCAGCAGTGCCGGCGGGAGCACAGATACGCAGTATTTT.

The V call is TRBV7-8, the J call TRBJ1-4; 10 nucleotides match TRBD1. CDR1 SGHVS and CDR2 FQNEAQ come from the germline V gene. The CDR3 covers 16 residues. The V gene end was trimmed by 1 base and the J gene end by 4 bases; junction bases not matched to a gene: 3. CDR3 residues: CASSLGTGGLNEKLFF. CDR3 in DNA: TGTGCCAGCAGCTTAGGGACAGGGGGTCTTAATGAAAAACTGTTTTTT. Full variable domain (missing parts from reference TRBV7-8 and TRBJ1-4): GAGVSQSPRYKVAKRGQDVALRCDPISGHVSLFWYQQALGQGPEFLTYFQNEAQLDKSGLPSDRFFAERPEGSVSTLKIQRTQQEDSAVYLCASSLGTGGLNEKLFFGSGTQLSVL.

This sequence joins TRBV24-1 and TRBJ2-5; 9 nucleotides agree with TRBD2. From germline, CDR1 is KGHDR and CDR2 SFDVKD. Trimming cost V 9 bases and J 5 bases; bases outside gene matches: 12. CDR3 length: 15 residues. This CDR3 is CATAVAGVGRETQYF. The CDR3 region has the DNA TGTGCCACCGCGGTAGCGGGAGTGGGGCGCGAGACCCAGTACTTC.

Written as DNA, the CDR3 is TGTGCCAGCAGCGTAGAGCCTAGCGGAAAAACCTACGAGCAGTACTTC. It encodes CASSVEPSGKTYEQYF. This rearrangement joins TRBV9 to TRBJ2-7; 7 nucleotides match TRBD2. With V trimmed by 0 bases and J by 2 bases, 8 bases remained unmatched. The CDR3 has 16 amino acids. Germline V lookup: CDR1 SGDLS, CDR2 YYNGEE. Together with reference TRBV9 and TRBJ2-7, the CDR3 gives the full variable domain: DSGVTQTPKHLITATGQRVTLRCSPRSGDLSVYWYQQSLDQGLQFLIQYYNGEERAKGNILERFSAQQFPDLHSELNLSSLELGDSALYFCASSVEPSGKTYEQYFGPGTRLTVT.

The V and J genes are TRBV11-3 and TRBJ2-5; D might be TRBD2 (6 bases). The V gene lost 3 bases and the J gene lost 5 bases, with 16 bases spanning the gap. The germline gives CDR1 SGHNT, CDR2 YENEEA. The CDR3 has 15 residues. CDR3 loop: CASSLGQGGYETQYF. As DNA, the CDR3 is TGTGCCAGCAGCTTGGGGCAGGGAGGATATGAGACCCAGTACTTC.

Note on this clone: Sequence at one end of the junction differs from germline and may be a read error. The chain employs TRBV6-2 or TRBV6-3 and TRBJ2-1; D remains unclear. The germline V gene has CDR1 MNHEY and CDR2 SVGEGT. CDR3 length: 12 residues. In DNA form, the CDR3 reads TGTGCCAGCAGTTACTCCCAGACACCGTTGGTCTTC. Translation gives CASSYSQTPLVF.

CDR3 loop: CASSPGHPNTEAFF. The CDR3 coding sequence is TGTGCCAGCAGTCCGGGACACCCGAACACTGAAGCTTTCTTT. The chain combines TRBV27 with TRBJ1-1; the D gene is possibly TRBD1 (6 bases). This CDR3 spans 14 amino acids. Germline CDR1 reads MNHEY; CDR2 reads SMNVEV (reference sequence). The V gene lost 5 bases and the J gene lost 1 base, with 11 bases spanning the gap.

The rearrangement links TRBV10-3 to TRBJ2-6; D gene unclear. Germline CDR1 reads ENHRY; CDR2 reads SYGVKD. Trimming stripped 3 bases from V and 3 bases from J, with 6 bases between. This CDR3 region has 14 residues. Here the CDR3 reads CAISESGGANVLTF. The CDR3 DNA follows: TGTGCCATCAGTGAATCGGGTGGGGCCAACGTCCTGACTTTC.

The chain has TRBV11-2 and TRBJ2-7; no definite D call. The germline V gene has CDR1 SGHAT and CDR2 FQNNGV. Trimming left V 1 base short and J 3 bases short, with 13 bases between. The CDR3 sequence is 15 residues long. In DNA form, the CDR3 reads TGTGCCAGCAGCTTAGCGTCGCTTACGGTCTACGAGCAGTACTTC. It translates to CASSLASLTVYEQYF.

The table lists this clone with a count of one. CDR3 amino acids: CASSLYGGQREQYF. The CDR3 nucleotides are TGTGCCAGCAGTTTATACGGGGGGCAGAGGGAGCAGTACTTC. V usage is TRBV28 and J usage is TRBJ2-7; tentatively, D is TRBD2 (7 bases). Trimming pared 1 base from V and 7 bases from J, leaving 14 bases between. This CDR3 has 14 amino acids. The germline gives CDR1 MDHEN, CDR2 SYDVKM.

This clone came up once. The chain carries TRBV18 and TRBJ1-3; D is unclear. The CDR3 sequence is 16 residues long. Germline assignment: CDR1 KGHSH and CDR2 LQKENI. Between the trimmed V and J ends, which lost 3 bases and 0 bases, there was a span of 12 bases. This CDR3 reads CASSPNYGNSGNTIYF. The CDR3 DNA sequence: TGTGCCAGCTCACCCAACTATGGCAACTCTGGAAACACCATATATTTT.

The chain links TRBV16 to TRBJ1-4; D unclear. The CDR3 runs to 13 residues. CDR1 and CDR2 (germline): KGHSY, FQNENV. V lost 6 bases to trimming and J lost 3 bases, with 8 bases between them. As DNA, the CDR3 is TGTGCCAGCAGTGGTCGCGCTAATGAAAAACTGTTTTTT. Its protein product is CASSGRANEKLFF.